The 12 T cell receptor beta chains listed next were all sequenced from one sample in a study of shared clonotypes between healthy human individuals. Clones were read by immunoSEQ multiplex PCR, and TCRdb kept only the in-frame ones, dropping some. The table records over a million clones, around 97% of them present only once. The sequencing sample was made of naive CD4+ T cells sorted from blood. Subset in this sample: CD45RA+ positively selected. All receptors come from a young man in good health.

This clone has a single count. This chain joins TRBV11-2 and TRBJ2-2, with a weak D call TRBD1 (6 bases). CDR1 is SGHAT, CDR2 FQNNGV, per germline. The CDR3 is made up of 14 amino acids. V shed 5 bases and J shed 6 bases, with 13 bases lying between them. CDR3 sequence reads: CASSHLQGAGELFF. The CDR3 nucleotides read TGTGCCAGCAGCCATTTACAGGGTGCCGGGGAGCTGTTTTTT.

This sequence joins TRBV9 and TRBJ1-4; no clear D. Trimming took 0 bases from V and 4 from J, leaving 7 bases between them. This CDR3 contains 14 residues. The germline V gene has CDR1 SGDLS and CDR2 YYNGEE. CDR3 nucleotide sequence: TGTGCCAGCAGCGTAGGAGGAGTTAATGAAAAACTGTTTTTT. The encoded protein is CASSVGGVNEKLFF.

The chain couples TRBV28 to TRBJ2-5; D is tentatively TRBD1 or TRBD2 (7 bases each). Deletions cut 4 bases from V and 4 bases from J, with 16 bases between. The germline CDR1 and CDR2 sequences are MDHEN and SYDVKM. The CDR3 loop spans 15 amino acids. For the CDR3, the DNA is TGTGCCAGCAGTTCCCTCCCAGGGGGGGCAGAGACCCAGTACTTC. Encoded protein: CASSSLPGGAETQYF.

The V call is TRBV2, the J call TRBJ2-7; tentative D call: TRBD2 (6 bases). With 2 bases removed from V and 4 bases from J, the gap between germline ends came to 12 bases. CDR1 is SNHLY and CDR2 is FYNNEI in the germline V gene. The CDR3 extends over 14 amino acids. CDR3 sequence: CASSELANDYEQYF. Written as DNA, the CDR3 is TGTGCCAGCAGTGAACTAGCGAATGATTACGAGCAGTACTTC. The variable domain in full, with the rest retrieved from reference TRBV2 and TRBJ2-7, is EPEVTQTPSHQVTQMGQEVILRCVPISNHLYFYWYRQILGQKVEFLVSFYNNEISEKSEIFDDQFSVERPDGSNFTLKIRSTKLEDSAMYFCASSELANDYEQYFGPGTRLTVT.

Notes on this clone: Distinct nucleotide sequences in the sample also encode this CDR3. This chain connects TRBV7-2 to TRBJ1-1, with D unresolved. Germline CDR1 is SGHTA and CDR2 is FQGNSA. This CDR3 has 13 residues. The V end lost 2 bases, the J end lost 2 bases, and 6 bases lay between the germline ends. The CDR3 nucleotides read TGTGCCAGCAGCTTATGGGGTAACACTGAAGCTTTCTTT. Encoded protein: CASSLWGNTEAFF. Full variable domain (missing parts from reference TRBV7-2 and TRBJ1-1): GAGVSQSPSNKVTEKGKDVELRCDPISGHTALYWYRQSLGQGLEFLIYFQGNSAPDKSGLPSDRFSAERTGGSVSTLTIQRTQQEDSAVYLCASSLWGNTEAFFGQGTRLTVV.

The chain combines TRBV25-1 with TRBJ1-1; possibly TRBD1 for D (6 bases). Deletions cut 4 bases from V and 1 base from J, with 13 bases between. The CDR3 consists of 15 residues. Germline CDR1 MGHDK, CDR2 SYGVNS. The CDR3 protein is CASSGGGRPNTEAFF. The CDR3, as DNA: TGTGCCAGCAGTGGGGGGGGCAGGCCGAACACTGAAGCTTTCTTT.

V and J are TRBV5-4 and TRBJ1-1; D gene uncertain. CDR1 is SGHNT, CDR2 YYREEE, per germline (reference sequence). The CDR3 consists of 12 residues. The ends were cut back, 3 bases at V and 1 base at J, with 4 bases in the middle. CDR3 protein: CASSSENTEAFF. CDR3 DNA sequence: TGTGCCAGCAGCTCCGAGAACACTGAAGCTTTCTTT.

This chain links TRBV6-6 with TRBJ2-1; maybe TRBD1 (5 bases). The CDR3 spans 15 residues. Germline V gene data show CDR1 as MNHNY and CDR2 as SVGAGI (reference sequence). Trimming removed 5 bases from V and 0 bases from J, with 11 bases in between. The CDR3 here is CASSQQGPSYNEQFF. CDR3 coding DNA: TGTGCCAGCAGTCAGCAGGGCCCCTCCTACAATGAGCAGTTCTTC.

This chain links TRBV5-4 with TRBJ2-1; no clear D. Germline CDR1 reads SGHNT; CDR2 reads YYREEE (reference sequence). V was pared by 0 bases and J by 5 bases, with 3 bases between. CDR3 length: 12 residues. CDR3 in amino acids: CASSLGHNEQFF. The CDR3 DNA reads TGTGCCAGCAGCTTGGGGCACAATGAGCAGTTCTTC. The variable domain in full, with the rest retrieved from reference TRBV5-4 and TRBJ2-1, is ETGVTQSPTHLIKTRGQQVTLRCSSQSGHNTVSWYQQALGQGPQFIFQYYREEENGRGNFPPRFSGLQFPNYSSELNVNALELDDSALYLCASSLGHNEQFFGPGTRLTVL.

The chain carries TRBV7-2 and TRBJ2-7, with 8 bases that match TRBD1. The ends lost 4 bases at V and 6 bases at J; junction bases unmatched: 2. The CDR3 is 12 residues long. Germline loops: CDR1 SGHTA, CDR2 FQGNSA. For the CDR3, the DNA is TGTGCCAGCAGCTCGGACAGGGCCGAGCAGTACTTC. Translation gives CASSSDRAEQYF.

The rearrangement links TRBV28 to TRBJ2-1; 8 positions match TRBD1. CDR3 size: 14 residues. CDR1 and CDR2 from the germline V gene are MDHEN and SYDVKM. With V trimmed by 4 bases and J by 12 bases, 11 bases remained unmatched. The CDR3 spells CASSSGTGHKPQFF. The CDR3 coding sequence is TGTGCCAGCAGTTCAGGGACAGGCCACAAACCGCAGTTCTTC.

This clone has a single count. This chain links TRBV2 with TRBJ2-7, with 15 bases matching TRBD2. The V segment lost 6 bases and the J segment 4 bases; nucleotides outside the gene matches: 10. The germline V gene has CDR1 SNHLY and CDR2 FYNNEI. This CDR3 contains 17 residues. CDR3: CASRKRTSGRADYEQYF. The CDR3 nucleotides read TGTGCCAGCAGAAAACGGACTAGCGGGAGGGCCGATTACGAGCAGTACTTC.